The source of this T cell receptor (beta chain) is a study of T cells in Graves' hyperthyroidism and ophthalmopathy (dated by TCRdb to 2018 to 2020). Regarding the research as a whole: Peripheral blood was collected at initial diagnosis, before any treatment. After blood sampling, hyperthyroidism patients were treated with methimazole at a starting dose of 30 mg daily, and ophthalmopathy patients were treated with high-dose intravenous methylprednisolone. In addition, the study compared T-cell repertoires in thyroid tissue and in blood from roughly six Graves' hyperthyroidism patients. An independent validation cohort of some 18 hyperthyroidism patients and more than 15 patients who later progressed to ophthalmopathy tested prospective prediction of ophthalmopathy. The paper describes TCR Vbeta CDR3 sequencing of 140 or so peripheral blood samples, made up of 43 ophthalmopathy patients, 70 to 80 hyperthyroidism patients and roughly 17 progressor patients. TCR V-J signatures able to tell the groups apart were searched for in a discovery cohort of more than 90 patients, of whom more than 40 had Graves' ophthalmopathy and about 60 had stable Graves' hyperthyroidism. For training and testing, the roughly 93 patients in the discovery cohort were randomly divided in a 7:3 ratio. The investigation overall reported the following: In validation, the model predicted progression to ophthalmopathy a median of roughly 6.2 months before onset, with over 55% sensitivity and roughly 77% specificity. Blood samples also contained most of the expanded thyroid clonotypes (frequency above 0.001), which suggests that blood repertoires may reflect thyroid immune responses. In cross-validation, a model built on a 13 V-J signature told ophthalmopathy apart from stable hyperthyroidism with over 85% sensitivity and about 81% specificity, and in testing the same model reached 80%/75%. Sample size was not statistically predetermined, and investigators were not blinded to group allocation.

From cysteine to phenylalanine, the CDR3 is 14 amino acids long. Just the 42-base CDR3 DNA is kept, in frame starting at base 1. Clipping removes 6 bases from V and 6 bases from J, with 11 as the unmatched junction base count. In the germline V gene, CDR1 corresponds to MDHEN and CDR2 to SYDVKM. A patient counted as having stable Graves' hyperthyroidism if no progression to ophthalmopathy occurred over 18 months of follow-up. The hyperthyroidism patients were between 18 and 65 years old and newly diagnosed, with a disease duration of less than 2 months. The study excluded patients with uncontrolled infections, other autoimmune diseases, pregnancy or lactation. Diagnoses relied on clinical symptoms, serum thyroxine and TRAb, thyroid ultrasound and orbital computed tomography. PBMCs were separated from roughly 10 ml of fresh peripheral blood using Ficoll-Paque density gradient centrifugation. Trizol reagent was used to extract total RNA, and RNA quality was then checked on an Agilent 2100 Bioanalyzer.

Comments on this clonotype: No antigen is known for it. A much larger clone differs by one base, so this may be a read error.

TCR beta CDR3 regions were amplified from RNA transcripts. For the first round of RT-PCR on the TCR CDR3, the HTBI primer set was used together with the Qiagen OneStep RT-PCR kit. A second multiplex PCR round built the libraries, followed by size selection and purification. Paired-end sequencing of the libraries was performed with 100 bp reads on an Illumina HiSeq2000. Per the source publication's procedure: SOAPnuke was used to process the raw data, with reads discarded if the reads contained adapters or uncalled bases, had a mean Phred below 15, or lacked an exact constant-primer or identifier match. COPE v1.2.5 was used to merge the high-quality paired reads, and each unique nucleotide sequence was defined as a clonotype. MiTCR v1.1 was used to align clonotypes to the IMGT TRBV, TRBD and TRBJ reference segments. Only V-J combinations with frequency above 0.0001, covering about 99% of repertoires, were analysed. A TCS score was defined as the ratio between F50 (clonal expansion) and ExV (chaos), using BLOSUM62-based TCRdist between CDR3 peptides within each V-J. Welch's t-statistics and random forest reduced around 550 V-J features to 10 to 15, which were used in a naive Bayes classifier (R e1071). TCRdb's own reprocessing of the public reads used fastp at Q25 and MiXCR and kept productive beta chains. Every distinct CDR3 protein forms one entry, paired with its most common genes and DNA. The V and J calls were determined by TCRdb, not by the authors. The sample table contains 450,000 to 600,000 distinct CDR3 sequences; only one count was recorded for 12% to 15% of them. Over 11% of the sample comes from the top ten.

This receptor was obtained from a woman aged 40 to 50 with Graves' hyperthyroidism. Sequencing was carried out using blood. The sequence is built from TRBV28 and TRBJ2-7; 7 central nucleotides agree with TRBD2. The nucleotide sequence reads as follows: TGTGCCAGCAGGAAACTAGCGATGGTATGCGAGCAGTACTTC. It translates to CASRKLAMVCEQYF.